The present T cell receptor beta chain was sequenced within a study of T cell changes during pregnancy in multiple sclerosis. This clone has a single count. Profiled with immunoSEQ multiplex PCR; TCRdb holds only in-frame clones, not every one. The sample contains 45,000 to 70,000 clones, around 92% of which appear only once. With V trimmed by 6 bases and J by 4 bases, 14 bases remained unmatched. Germline loops: CDR1 SNHLY, CDR2 FYNNEI. This CDR3 contains 17 residues. J is TRBJ1-1 and V is TRBV2, with 10 bases aligning to TRBD1. Source: CD4+ T cells from peripheral blood mononuclear cells, taken after pregnancy. The origin of this receptor is a female donor with multiple sclerosis, enrolled in a pregnancy study. CDR3 residues: CASRDRGREVSGTEAFF. The CDR3 region has the DNA TGTGCCAGCAGAGACAGGGGGCGCGAAGTGAGTGGCACTGAAGCTTTCTTT.